This T cell receptor (beta chain) came from a study of blood T cell repertoires in COVID-19. For the study at large: Donors in the United States, Italy and Spain gave samples during acute or convalescent COVID-19. PBMCs, B-cell-depleted T cells, or T cells provided the cDNA or gDNA that made up the material.

V gave up 2 bases and J gave up 7 bases; unmatched junction bases: 13. This CDR3 spans 17 amino acids. Per germline, CDR1 KGHSH and CDR2 LQKENI. Methods used by the authors: Amplifying reference gene primers gave estimates of nucleated cell counts. TCRdb's table, derived via immunoSEQ multiplex PCR, lists solely in-frame clones and lacks some. V and J calls and clone size are those listed in that table; D and trimming were worked out from the DNA. The sample includes some 200,000 clones, over 80% of them seen just once. Input material: peripheral blood. The origin of this receptor is a woman between 40 and 50 years old with acute or convalescent COVID-19. The V gene is TRBV18, the J gene TRBJ2-1; 8 bases map to TRBD1. Written as DNA, the CDR3 is TGTGCCAGCTCACCAACGGGAAGGACAGGGTTCAGAAATGAGCAGTTCTTC. Its translation: CASSPTGRTGFRNEQFF.